The rows below give T cell receptor beta chains drawn from one sample of a study of T-cell reconstitution after alpha-beta-depleted transplantation in children. TCRdb re-called the PCR reads with MiXCR, one entry per CDR3 protein. This sample has about 120,000 distinct CDR3 sequences, with 20% to 25% found just once. The sample consisted of PBMCs, mostly from graft donor cells, taken 180 days after TCRalphabeta/CD19-depleted stem cell transplant. These receptors were obtained from a male patient between 2 and 15 years old who had a stem cell transplant for chronic granulomatous disease, so the T cells may come from the graft donor. Both conserved end residues are part of each CDR3. Fields, in order: V gene, D gene, clone size, J gene, CDR3 DNA, CDR3 protein. A D gene is named only where the DNA matches it firmly. Clone size appears in some rows only: once, few, many, or a class for an expanded clone.

v_gene: TRBV5-1
d_gene: -
abundance: many
j_gene: TRBJ1-1
CDR3nt: TGCGCCAGCAGCTCGAAGATTGGACTCATGAACACTGAAGCTTTCTTT
CDR3aa: CASSSKIGLMNTEAFF

v_gene: TRBV10-3
d_gene: -
abundance: -
j_gene: TRBJ2-5
CDR3nt: TGTGCCATCAGTGAGTCACAGAGCCAAGAGACCCAGTACTTC
CDR3aa: CAISESQSQETQYF

v_gene: TRBV20-1
d_gene: -
abundance: -
j_gene: TRBJ2-2
CDR3nt: TGCAGTGCTAGTAGCCTCGGGGAGCTGTTTTTT
CDR3aa: CSASSLGELFF

v_gene: TRBV20-1
d_gene: -
abundance: few
j_gene: TRBJ2-2
CDR3nt: TGCAGTGCTAGAAAAGTACACCACACCGGGGAGCTGTTTTTT
CDR3aa: CSARKVHHTGELFF

v_gene: TRBV12-3/TRBV12-4
d_gene: -
abundance: many
j_gene: TRBJ2-7
CDR3nt: TGTGCCAGCACCCCGAATCGGGTCGACGAGCAGTACTTC
CDR3aa: CASTPNRVDEQYF

v_gene: TRBV20-1
d_gene: -
abundance: many
j_gene: TRBJ2-3
CDR3nt: TGCAGTGCAAGACGGGCAGGGTATACGGATACGCAGTATTTT
CDR3aa: CSARRAGYTDTQYF

v_gene: TRBV25-1
d_gene: -
abundance: few
j_gene: TRBJ1-5
CDR3nt: TGTGCCAGCAGTGATTACGGTCAGAATCAGCCCCAGCATTTT
CDR3aa: CASSDYGQNQPQHF

v_gene: TRBV20-1
d_gene: -
abundance: few
j_gene: TRBJ1-5
CDR3nt: TGCAGTGCTAGAAACAGGGCGGTGGCGTATAGCAATCAGCCCCAGCATTTT
CDR3aa: CSARNRAVAYSNQPQHF

v_gene: TRBV10-3
d_gene: -
abundance: few
j_gene: TRBJ2-6
CDR3nt: TGTGCCATTAGACAGGACTCTGGGGCCAACGTCCTGACTTTC
CDR3aa: CAIRQDSGANVLTF

v_gene: TRBV9
d_gene: -
abundance: many
j_gene: TRBJ2-7
CDR3nt: -
CDR3aa: CASSVGQGALFF

v_gene: TRBV18
d_gene: TRBD1
abundance: few
j_gene: TRBJ1-1
CDR3nt: TGTGCCACCCACAGGGGAGGGAACACTGAAGCTTTCTTT
CDR3aa: CATHRGGNTEAFF

v_gene: TRBV20-1
d_gene: -
abundance: many
j_gene: TRBJ2-7
CDR3nt: TGCAGTGCCCCCAGGGAAAACTACGAGCAGTACTTC
CDR3aa: CSAPRENYEQYF

v_gene: TRBV20-1
d_gene: TRBD2
abundance: few
j_gene: TRBJ2-3
CDR3nt: TGCAGTGCTAGAGAGGTCGCGGGAGGGGCAGATACGCAGTATTTT
CDR3aa: CSAREVAGGADTQYF

v_gene: TRBV29-1
d_gene: -
abundance: -
j_gene: TRBJ2-5
CDR3nt: TGCAGCGTTGAGTGGGCAGGGGATTCTCAAGAGACCCAGTACTTC
CDR3aa: CSVEWAGDSQETQYF

v_gene: TRBV2
d_gene: -
abundance: many
j_gene: TRBJ1-2
CDR3nt: TGTGCCAGCTCCTCATACAGTCTAAACACCTTC
CDR3aa: CASSSYSLNTF

v_gene: TRBV7-3
d_gene: TRBD1
abundance: few
j_gene: TRBJ2-3
CDR3nt: TGTGCCAGCAGCTTACAGGGGGACACAGATACGCAGTATTTT
CDR3aa: CASSLQGDTDTQYF

v_gene: TRBV28
d_gene: TRBD1
abundance: few
j_gene: TRBJ2-3
CDR3nt: TGTGCCAGCAGTTTCGGTGGGACAGGCAGGGATACGCAGTATTTT
CDR3aa: CASSFGGTGRDTQYF

v_gene: TRBV28
d_gene: TRBD1
abundance: many
j_gene: TRBJ1-4
CDR3nt: TGTGCCAGCAGTTCCAACAGGGGAACAACTAATGAAAAACTGTTTTTT
CDR3aa: CASSSNRGTTNEKLFF

v_gene: TRBV5-1
d_gene: TRBD2
abundance: many
j_gene: TRBJ2-3
CDR3nt: TGCGCCAGCAGCGGTACTGCGGGAGGGAGCACAGATACGCAGTATTTT
CDR3aa: CASSGTAGGSTDTQYF

v_gene: TRBV7-6
d_gene: -
abundance: -
j_gene: TRBJ2-1
CDR3nt: TGTGCCAGCAGCTCACGACTATCCGCCGAGCAGTTCTTC
CDR3aa: CASSSRLSAEQFF